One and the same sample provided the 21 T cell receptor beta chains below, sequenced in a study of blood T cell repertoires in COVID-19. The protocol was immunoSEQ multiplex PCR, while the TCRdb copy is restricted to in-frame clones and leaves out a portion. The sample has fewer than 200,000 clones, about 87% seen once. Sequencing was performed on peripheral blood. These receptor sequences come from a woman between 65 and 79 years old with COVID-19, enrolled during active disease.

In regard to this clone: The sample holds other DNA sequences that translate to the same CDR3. Written as DNA, the CDR3 is TGTGCCAGCAGTCCGGGCTATGGCTACACCTTC. Amino acids: CASSPGYGYTF. The rearrangement joins TRBV28 to TRBJ1-2; D call uncertain. Germline lookup yields CDR1 MDHEN and CDR2 SYDVKM. Trimming stripped 5 bases from V and 4 bases from J, with 5 bases between. This CDR3 region has 11 residues.

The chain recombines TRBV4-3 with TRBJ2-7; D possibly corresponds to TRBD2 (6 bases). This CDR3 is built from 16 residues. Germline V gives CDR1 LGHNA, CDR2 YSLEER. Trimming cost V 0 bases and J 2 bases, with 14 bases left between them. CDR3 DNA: TGCGCCAGCAGCCAAGATTGGAGGGGTCAAGCCTACGAGCAGTACTTC. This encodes CASSQDWRGQAYEQYF.

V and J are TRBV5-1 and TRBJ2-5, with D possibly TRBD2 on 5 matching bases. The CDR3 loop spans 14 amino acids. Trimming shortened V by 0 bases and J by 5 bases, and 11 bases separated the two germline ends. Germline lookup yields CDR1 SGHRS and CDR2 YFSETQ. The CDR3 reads CASSLAPGFETQYF. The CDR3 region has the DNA TGCGCCAGCAGCTTGGCCCCGGGGTTTGAGACCCAGTACTTC.

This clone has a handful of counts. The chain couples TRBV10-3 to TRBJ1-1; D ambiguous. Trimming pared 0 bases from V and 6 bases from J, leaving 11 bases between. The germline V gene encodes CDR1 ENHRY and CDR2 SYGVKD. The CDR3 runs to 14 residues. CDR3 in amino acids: CAISESGGSAEAFF. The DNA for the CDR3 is TGTGCCATCAGTGAGTCGGGCGGGAGCGCTGAAGCTTTCTTT.

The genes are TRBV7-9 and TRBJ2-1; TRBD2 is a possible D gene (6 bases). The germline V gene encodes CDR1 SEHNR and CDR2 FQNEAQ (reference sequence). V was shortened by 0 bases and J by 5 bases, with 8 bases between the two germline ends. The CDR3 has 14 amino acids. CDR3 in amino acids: CASSLAGTHNEQFF. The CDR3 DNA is TGTGCCAGCAGCTTAGCCGGGACTCACAATGAGCAGTTCTTC.

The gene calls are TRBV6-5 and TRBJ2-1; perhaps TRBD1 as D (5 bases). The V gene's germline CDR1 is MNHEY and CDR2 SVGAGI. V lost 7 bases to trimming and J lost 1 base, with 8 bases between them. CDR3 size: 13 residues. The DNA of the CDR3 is TGTGCCAGCAACGGACAATCCTACAATGAGCAGTTCTTC. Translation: CASNGQSYNEQFF.

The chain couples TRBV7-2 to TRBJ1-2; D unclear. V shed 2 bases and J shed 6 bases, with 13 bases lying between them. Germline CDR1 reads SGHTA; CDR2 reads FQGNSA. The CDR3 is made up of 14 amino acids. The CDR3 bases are TGTGCCAGCAGCTTATCGGTGGGAGGGAATGGCTACACCTTC. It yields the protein CASSLSVGGNGYTF.

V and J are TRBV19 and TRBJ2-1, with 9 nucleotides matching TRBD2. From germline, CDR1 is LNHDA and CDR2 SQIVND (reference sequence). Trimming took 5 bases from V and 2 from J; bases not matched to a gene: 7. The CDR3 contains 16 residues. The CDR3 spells CASSVAGDPPYNEQFF. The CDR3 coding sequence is TGTGCCAGTAGTGTAGCGGGAGATCCCCCCTACAATGAGCAGTTCTTC.

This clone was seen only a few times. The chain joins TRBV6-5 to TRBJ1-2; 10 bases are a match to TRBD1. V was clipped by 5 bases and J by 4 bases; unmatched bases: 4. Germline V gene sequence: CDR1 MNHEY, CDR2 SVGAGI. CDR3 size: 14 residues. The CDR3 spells CASSPGQGFYGYTF. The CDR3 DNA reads TGTGCCAGCAGTCCGGGACAGGGGTTCTATGGCTACACCTTC.

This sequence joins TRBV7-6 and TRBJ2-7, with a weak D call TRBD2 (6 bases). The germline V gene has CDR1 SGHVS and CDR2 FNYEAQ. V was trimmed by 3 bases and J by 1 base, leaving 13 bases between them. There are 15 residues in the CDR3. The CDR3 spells CASSLETGVSYEQYF. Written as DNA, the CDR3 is TGTGCCAGCAGCTTGGAGACGGGGGTTTCCTACGAGCAGTACTTC. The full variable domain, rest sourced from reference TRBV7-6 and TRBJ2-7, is GAGVSQSPRYKVTKRGQDVALRCDPISGHVSLYWYRQALGQGPEFLTYFNYEAQQDKSGLPNDRFSAERPEGSISTLTIQRTEQRDSAMYRCASSLETGVSYEQYFGPGTRLTVT.

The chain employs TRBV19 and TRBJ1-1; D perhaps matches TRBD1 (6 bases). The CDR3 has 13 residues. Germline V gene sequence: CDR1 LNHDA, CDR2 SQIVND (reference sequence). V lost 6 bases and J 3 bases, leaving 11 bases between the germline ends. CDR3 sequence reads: CASSQNRDTEAFF. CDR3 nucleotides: TGTGCCAGTAGCCAGAACAGGGACACTGAAGCTTTCTTT. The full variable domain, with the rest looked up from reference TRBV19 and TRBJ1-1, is DGGITQSPKYLFRKEGQNVTLSCEQNLNHDAMYWYRQDPGQGLRLIYYSQIVNDFQKGDIAEGYSVSREKKESFPLTVTSAQKNPTAFYLCASSQNRDTEAFFGQGTRLTVV.

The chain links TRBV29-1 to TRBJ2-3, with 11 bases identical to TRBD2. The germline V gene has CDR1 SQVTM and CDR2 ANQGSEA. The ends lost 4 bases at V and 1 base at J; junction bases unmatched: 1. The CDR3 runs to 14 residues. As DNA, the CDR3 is TGCAGCGTTGTACTAGCGGGGGGCACAGATACGCAGTATTTT. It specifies CSVVLAGGTDTQYF.

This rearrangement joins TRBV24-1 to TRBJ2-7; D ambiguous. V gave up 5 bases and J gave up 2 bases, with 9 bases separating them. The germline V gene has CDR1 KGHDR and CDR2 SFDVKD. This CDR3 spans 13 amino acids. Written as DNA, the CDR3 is TGTGCCACCAGTGTTTTTGGGCCCTACGAGCAGTACTTC. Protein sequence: CATSVFGPYEQYF.

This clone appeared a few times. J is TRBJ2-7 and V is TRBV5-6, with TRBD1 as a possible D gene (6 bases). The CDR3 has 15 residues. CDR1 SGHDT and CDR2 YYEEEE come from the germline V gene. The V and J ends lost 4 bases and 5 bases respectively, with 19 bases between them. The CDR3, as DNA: TGTGCCAGCAGCCTACCGGGACACCCACAGGACGAGCAGTACTTC. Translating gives CASSLPGHPQDEQYF.

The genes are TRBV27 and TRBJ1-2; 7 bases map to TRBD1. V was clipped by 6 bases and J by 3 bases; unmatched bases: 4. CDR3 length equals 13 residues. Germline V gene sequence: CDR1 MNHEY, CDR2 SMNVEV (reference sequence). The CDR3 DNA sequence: TGTGCCAGCAGAACCGACAGGGACTATGGCTACACCTTC. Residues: CASRTDRDYGYTF.

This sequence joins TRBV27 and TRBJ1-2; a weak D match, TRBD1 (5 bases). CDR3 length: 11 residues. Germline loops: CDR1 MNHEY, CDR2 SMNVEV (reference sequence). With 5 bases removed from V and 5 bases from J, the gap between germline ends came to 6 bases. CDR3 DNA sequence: TGTGCCAGCAGTCAGGGATATGGCTACACCTTC. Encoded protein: CASSQGYGYTF.

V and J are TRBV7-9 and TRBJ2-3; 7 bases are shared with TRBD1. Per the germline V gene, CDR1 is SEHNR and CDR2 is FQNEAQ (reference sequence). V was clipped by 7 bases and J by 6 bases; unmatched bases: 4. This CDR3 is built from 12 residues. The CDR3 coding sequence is TGTGCCAGCACCGACAGGGAGGATACGCAGTATTTT. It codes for CASTDREDTQYF.

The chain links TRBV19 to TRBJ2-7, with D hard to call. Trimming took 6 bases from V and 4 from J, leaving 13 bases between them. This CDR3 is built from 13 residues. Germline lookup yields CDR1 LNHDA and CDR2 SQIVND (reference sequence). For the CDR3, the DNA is TGTGCCAGTAGCCACCTTGGAGTATACGAGCAGTACTTC. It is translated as CASSHLGVYEQYF.

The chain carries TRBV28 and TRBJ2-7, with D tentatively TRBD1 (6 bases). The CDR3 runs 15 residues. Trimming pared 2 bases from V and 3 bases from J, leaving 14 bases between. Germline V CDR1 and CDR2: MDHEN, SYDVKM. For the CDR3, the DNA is TGTGCCAGCAGTTTAGTCGCAGGGGCTGTCTACGAGCAGTACTTC. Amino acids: CASSLVAGAVYEQYF.

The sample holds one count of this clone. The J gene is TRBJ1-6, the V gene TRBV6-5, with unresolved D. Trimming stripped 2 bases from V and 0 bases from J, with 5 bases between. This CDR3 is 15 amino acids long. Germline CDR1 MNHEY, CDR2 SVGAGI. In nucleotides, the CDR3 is TGTGCCAGCAGTTACAGTAGCTCCTATAATTCACCCCTCCACTTT. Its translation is CASSYSSSYNSPLHF.

The CDR3 DNA sequence: TGTGCCAGCAGCCCCCAAATCGCAGACAGCCCACCTGGGGCCAACGTCCTGACTTTC. It encodes CASSPQIADSPPGANVLTF. The rearrangement joins TRBV9 to TRBJ2-6; the D gene is possibly TRBD1 (5 bases). The V end was cut by 4 bases, the J end by 2 bases, with 22 bases between. CDR3 length: 19 residues. Germline CDR1 is SGDLS and CDR2 is YYNGEE.